This T cell receptor beta chain was profiled in a study of blood T cell repertoires in COVID-19. Study-wide context: Sources were T cells, B-cell-depleted T cells, or PBMCs; the material itself was cDNA or gDNA.

CDR1 and CDR2 from the germline V gene are LNHDA and SQIVND (reference sequence). CDR3 length equals 14 residues. V shed 0 bases and J shed 5 bases, with 8 bases lying between them. Using immunoSEQ multiplex PCR, the repertoire was profiled, and TCRdb retains in-frame clones only, with some absent. The sample lists about 160,000 clones; around 83% were seen once. The chain is built from TRBV19 and TRBJ1-5; no definite D call. Sequencing was performed on peripheral blood. This receptor was obtained from a man aged 70 or older who had recovered from COVID-19. The CDR3 sequence is CASSIDPNYQPQHF. The DNA of the CDR3 is TGTGCCAGTAGTATAGACCCTAACTATCAGCCCCAGCATTTT.